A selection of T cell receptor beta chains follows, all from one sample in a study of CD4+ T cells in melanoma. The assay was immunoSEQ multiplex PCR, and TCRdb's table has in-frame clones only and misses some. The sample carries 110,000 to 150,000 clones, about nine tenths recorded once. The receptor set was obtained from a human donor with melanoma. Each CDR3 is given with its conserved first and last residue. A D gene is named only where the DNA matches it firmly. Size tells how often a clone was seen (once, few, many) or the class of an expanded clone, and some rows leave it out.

CDR3: CSVELVGAGGLNEQFF
DNA: TGCAGCGTTGAATTGGTCGGGGCGGGGGGTTTAAATGAGCAGTTCTTC
V: TRBV29-1
D: TRBD2
size: -
J: TRBJ2-1
length: 16

CDR3: CASSPLGQGGSGANVLTF
DNA: TGTGCCAGCTCACCCCTCGGACAGGGTGGATCTGGGGCCAACGTCCTGACTTTC
V: TRBV18
D: TRBD1
size: -
J: TRBJ2-6
length: 18

CDR3: CASGRQRGMLEKLFF
DNA: TGTGCCAGCGGACGTCAGCGGGGGATGCTTGAAAAACTGTTTTTT
V: TRBV6-5
D: -
size: -
J: TRBJ1-4
length: 15

CDR3: CASSYGTSGGSSYNEQFF
DNA: TGTGCCAGCAGCTATGGGACTAGCGGGGGGAGCTCCTACAATGAGCAGTTCTTC
V: TRBV21-1
D: -
size: -
J: TRBJ2-1
length: 18

CDR3: CASSFDITYEQYF
DNA: TGTGCCAGCAGCTTTGACATCACCTACGAGCAGTACTTC
V: TRBV7-8
D: -
size: -
J: TRBJ2-7
length: 13

CDR3: CAWSVRETQYF
DNA: TGTGCCTGGAGTGTTCGGGAGACCCAGTACTTC
V: TRBV30
D: -
size: -
J: TRBJ2-5
length: 11

CDR3: CSLGTHYGYTF
DNA: TGCAGTCTTGGGACCCACTATGGCTACACCTTC
V: TRBV20-1
D: -
size: -
J: TRBJ1-2
length: 11

CDR3: CASSVGQVNTEAFF
DNA: TGTGCCAGTAGTGTCGGACAGGTAAACACTGAAGCTTTCTTT
V: TRBV19
D: TRBD1
size: -
J: TRBJ1-1
length: 14

CDR3: CASSVGADEQFF
DNA: TGTGCCAGCAGTGTTGGGGCTGATGAGCAGTTCTTC
V: TRBV2
D: -
size: -
J: TRBJ2-1
length: 12

CDR3: CASSLVGAGDYTF
DNA: TGTGCCAGCAGCTTGGTCGGCGCAGGGGACTACACCTTC
V: TRBV5-4
D: -
size: once
J: TRBJ1-2
length: 13

CDR3: CASSPGGGDSNEQFF
DNA: TGTGCCAGCAGCCCGGGCGGGGGGGATTCCAATGAGCAGTTCTTC
V: TRBV4-2
D: TRBD2
size: -
J: TRBJ2-1
length: 15

CDR3: CASSLETVNTEAFF
DNA: TGTGCCAGCTCACTAGAGACGGTGAACACTGAAGCTTTCTTT
V: TRBV18
D: -
size: -
J: TRBJ1-1
length: 14

CDR3: CASSTRRGIGNIQYF
DNA: TGTGCCAGTAGTACCCGAAGAGGGATAGGAAACATTCAGTACTTC
V: TRBV19
D: -
size: -
J: TRBJ2-4
length: 15

CDR3: CASSPNVVGIADTQYF
DNA: TGTGCCAGCAGCCCCAACGTTGTAGGCATCGCAGATACGCAGTATTTT
V: TRBV5-6
D: -
size: -
J: TRBJ2-3
length: 16

CDR3: CASSPGDSGWNGYTF
DNA: TGCGCCAGCAGCCCGGGTGACAGTGGGTGGAATGGCTACACCTTC
V: TRBV5-1
D: -
size: few
J: TRBJ1-2
length: 15

CDR3: CASSLFGETQYF
DNA: TGCGCCAGCAGCTTGTTCGGGGAGACCCAGTACTTC
V: TRBV5-1
D: -
size: -
J: TRBJ2-5
length: 12

CDR3: CASSFIQGPSNEQFF
DNA: TGCGCCAGCAGCTTTATACAGGGCCCGTCCAATGAGCAGTTCTTC
V: TRBV5-1
D: -
size: -
J: TRBJ2-1
length: 15

CDR3: CASQGRRTAGDTQYF
DNA: TGCGCCAGCCAGGGCAGGAGAACCGCGGGAGATACGCAGTATTTT
V: TRBV10-1
D: -
size: -
J: TRBJ2-3
length: 15

CDR3: CASSPVRPGGGQPQHF
DNA: TGTGCCAGCTCACCAGTACGCCCGGGCGGGGGTCAGCCCCAGCATTTT
V: TRBV18
D: -
size: -
J: TRBJ1-5
length: 16

CDR3: CASSRGLAETQYF
DNA: TGTGCCAGCAGTCGGGGGTTAGCCGAGACCCAGTACTTC
V: TRBV6-5
D: -
size: -
J: TRBJ2-5
length: 13

CDR3: CASSKTGGNEKLFF
DNA: TGTGCCAGCAGCAAGACAGGGGGCAATGAAAAACTGTTTTTT
V: TRBV11-3
D: TRBD1
size: once
J: TRBJ1-4
length: 14

CDR3: CASSPSVSGNTIYF
DNA: TGTGCCAGCTCACCAAGTGTCTCAGGAAACACCATATATTTT
V: TRBV18
D: -
size: -
J: TRBJ1-3
length: 14

CDR3: CASSLMDRGNEQFF
DNA: TGCGCCAGCAGCTTGATGGACAGGGGCAATGAGCAGTTCTTC
V: TRBV5-1
D: TRBD1
size: -
J: TRBJ2-1
length: 14

CDR3: CAWSVLETQYF
DNA: TGTGCCTGGAGTGTTTTGGAGACCCAGTACTTC
V: TRBV30
D: -
size: -
J: TRBJ2-5
length: 11

CDR3: CASGLVLRGTNYGYTF
DNA: TGTGCTAGTGGTTTGGTCCTCAGGGGGACCAACTATGGCTACACCTTC
V: TRBV12-5
D: TRBD1
size: -
J: TRBJ1-2
length: 16

CDR3: CATTNLISPTNEKLFF
DNA: TGTGCCACCACAAACCTTATTTCGCCCACTAATGAAAAACTGTTTTTT
V: TRBV15
D: -
size: -
J: TRBJ1-4
length: 16

CDR3: CASSYTRGQETQYF
DNA: TGTGCCAGCAGTTACACCAGGGGCCAAGAGACCCAGTACTTC
V: TRBV6-5
D: -
size: -
J: TRBJ2-5
length: 14

CDR3: CASSLATGPVNTEAFF
DNA: TGCGCCAGCAGCTTGGCGACAGGACCGGTGAACACTGAAGCTTTCTTT
V: TRBV5-1
D: -
size: -
J: TRBJ1-1
length: 16

CDR3: CASSQGQGTYGYTF
DNA: TGTGCCAGCAGTCAGGGGCAGGGGACTTATGGCTACACCTTC
V: TRBV2
D: -
size: -
J: TRBJ1-2
length: 14

CDR3: CASMGQGSGTQYF
DNA: TGTGCCAGTATGGGACAGGGATCTGGTACGCAGTATTTT
V: TRBV19
D: TRBD1
size: -
J: TRBJ2-3
length: 13

CDR3: CASSQRQGTGTQYF
DNA: TGCGCCAGCAGCCAACGACAGGGGACGGGGACCCAGTACTTC
V: TRBV4-1
D: TRBD1
size: -
J: TRBJ2-5
length: 14

CDR3: CASGTASYGYTF
DNA: TGTGCCAGCGGAACAGCATCCTATGGCTACACCTTC
V: TRBV27
D: -
size: -
J: TRBJ1-2
length: 12

CDR3: CASSPRGGANYGYTF
DNA: TGTGCCAGCAGCCCCCGCGGCGGGGCAAACTATGGCTACACCTTC
V: TRBV7-6
D: -
size: -
J: TRBJ1-2
length: 15

CDR3: CASRPPEGRGAEAFF
DNA: TGTGCCAGCAGACCCCCGGAGGGAAGGGGCGCTGAAGCTTTCTTT
V: TRBV28
D: -
size: -
J: TRBJ1-1
length: 15

CDR3: CAPPAAGGRCSPLHF
DNA: TGCGCCCCTCCTGCGGCGGGGGGCCGTTGCTCACCCCTCCACTTT
V: TRBV5-1
D: -
size: once
J: TRBJ1-6
length: 15

CDR3: CAWSEGQAQYF
DNA: TGTGCCTGGAGTGAAGGCCAGGCGCAGTATTTT
V: TRBV30
D: -
size: -
J: TRBJ2-3
length: 11

CDR3: CASSLRRGMSDRRTYEQYF
DNA: TGTGCCAGCAGTTTACGTAGAGGTATGTCGGACAGGCGAACCTACGAGCAGTACTTC
V: TRBV27
D: TRBD1
size: -
J: TRBJ2-7
length: 19

CDR3: CASSESPTYEQYF
DNA: TGTGCCAGCAGCGAATCCCCCACCTACGAGCAGTACTTC
V: TRBV6-1
D: -
size: -
J: TRBJ2-7
length: 13

CDR3: CTSTRERVGLRNQPQHF
DNA: TGCACCAGCACCCGGGAGAGGGTAGGCCTTAGGAATCAGCCCCAGCATTTT
V: TRBV1
D: -
size: -
J: TRBJ1-5
length: 17

CDR3: CASSPRDRGPYEQYF
DNA: TGTGCCAGTAGTCCTCGGGACAGGGGCCCCTACGAGCAGTACTTC
V: TRBV19
D: TRBD1
size: -
J: TRBJ2-7
length: 15

CDR3: CASSLDGNSPLHF
DNA: TGTGCCAGCAGCTTAGATGGGAATTCACCCCTCCACTTT
V: TRBV11-1
D: -
size: -
J: TRBJ1-6
length: 13

CDR3: CASSRTGAAREQFF
DNA: TGTGCCAGCAGTCGGACAGGGGCGGCTCGGGAGCAGTTCTTC
V: TRBV6-1
D: TRBD1
size: -
J: TRBJ2-1
length: 14

CDR3: CASSSRQGKPPYNEQFF
DNA: TGTGCCAGCAGTTCACGACAGGGCAAGCCCCCTTACAATGAGCAGTTCTTC
V: TRBV25-1
D: TRBD1
size: -
J: TRBJ2-1
length: 17

CDR3: CASSLLAGGLNEQFF
DNA: TGTGCCAGCAGCCTGCTAGCGGGGGGGCTCAATGAGCAGTTCTTC
V: TRBV11-1
D: TRBD2
size: -
J: TRBJ2-1
length: 15

CDR3: CSEKPSGTGAGSEQFF
DNA: TGCAGCGAAAAGCCCTCCGGGACAGGGGCCGGAAGTGAGCAGTTCTTC
V: TRBV29-1
D: TRBD1
size: -
J: TRBJ2-1
length: 16

CDR3: CASSATISNEQFF
DNA: TGCGCCAGCAGCGCGACTATCTCAAATGAGCAGTTCTTC
V: TRBV5-1
D: -
size: -
J: TRBJ2-1
length: 13